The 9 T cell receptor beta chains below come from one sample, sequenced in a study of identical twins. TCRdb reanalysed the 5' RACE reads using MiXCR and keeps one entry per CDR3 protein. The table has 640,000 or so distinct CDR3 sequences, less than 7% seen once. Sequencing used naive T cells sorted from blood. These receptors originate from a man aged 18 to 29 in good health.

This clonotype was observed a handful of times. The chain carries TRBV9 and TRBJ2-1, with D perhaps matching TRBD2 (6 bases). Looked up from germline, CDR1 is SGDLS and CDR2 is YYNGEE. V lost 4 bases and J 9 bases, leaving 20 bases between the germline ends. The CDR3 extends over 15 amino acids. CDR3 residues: CASSLGLGSAAEQFF. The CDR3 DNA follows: TGTGCCAGCAGCTTGGGACTGGGGAGCGCGGCTGAGCAGTTCTTC.

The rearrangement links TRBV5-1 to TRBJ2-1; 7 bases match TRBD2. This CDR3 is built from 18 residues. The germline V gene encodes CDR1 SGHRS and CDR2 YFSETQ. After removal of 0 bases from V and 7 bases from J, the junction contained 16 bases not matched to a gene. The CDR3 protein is CASSLVGRLADLTNEQFF. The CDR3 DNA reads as TGCGCCAGCAGCTTGGTGGGGCGTCTAGCGGACCTTACGAATGAGCAGTTCTTC.

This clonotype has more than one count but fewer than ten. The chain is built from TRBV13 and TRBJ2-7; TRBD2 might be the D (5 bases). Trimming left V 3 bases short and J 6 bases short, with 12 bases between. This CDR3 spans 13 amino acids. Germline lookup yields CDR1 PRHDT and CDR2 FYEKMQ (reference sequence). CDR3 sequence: CASSFASFREQYF. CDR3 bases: TGTGCCAGCAGCTTCGCTAGCTTTCGCGAGCAGTACTTC.

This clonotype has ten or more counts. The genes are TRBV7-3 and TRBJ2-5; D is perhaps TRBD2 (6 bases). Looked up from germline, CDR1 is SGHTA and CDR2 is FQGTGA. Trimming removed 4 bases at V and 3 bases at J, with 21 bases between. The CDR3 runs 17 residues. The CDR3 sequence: CASSSSGTGKLKETQYF. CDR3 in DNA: TGTGCCAGCAGCTCCTCCGGGACTGGTAAACTAAAAGAGACCCAGTACTTC.

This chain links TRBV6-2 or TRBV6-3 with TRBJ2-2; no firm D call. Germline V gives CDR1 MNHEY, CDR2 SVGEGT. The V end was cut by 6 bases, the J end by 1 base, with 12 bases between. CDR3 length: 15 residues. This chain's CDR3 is CASSLQWVNTGELFF. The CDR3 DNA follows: TGTGCCAGCAGCCTCCAATGGGTGAACACCGGGGAGCTGTTTTTT.

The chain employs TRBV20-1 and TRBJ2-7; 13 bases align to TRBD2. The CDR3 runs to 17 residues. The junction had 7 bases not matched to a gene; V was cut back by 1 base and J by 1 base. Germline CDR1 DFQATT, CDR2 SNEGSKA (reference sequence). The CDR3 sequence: CSARALGTSGISYEQYV. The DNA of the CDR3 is TGCAGTGCTAGAGCCCTTGGGACTAGCGGGATATCCTACGAGCAGTACGTC.

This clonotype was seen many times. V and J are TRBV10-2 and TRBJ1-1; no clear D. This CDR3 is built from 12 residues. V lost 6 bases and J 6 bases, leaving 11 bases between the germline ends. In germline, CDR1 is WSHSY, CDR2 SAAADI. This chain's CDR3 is CASSKIGSEAFF. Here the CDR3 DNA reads TGCGCCAGCAGCAAAATAGGGTCTGAAGCTTTCTTT.

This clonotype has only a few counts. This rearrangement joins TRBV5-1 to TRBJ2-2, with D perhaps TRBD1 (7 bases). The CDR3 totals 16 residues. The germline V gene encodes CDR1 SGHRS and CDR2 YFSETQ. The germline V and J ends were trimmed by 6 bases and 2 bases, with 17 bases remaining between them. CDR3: CASTPSGGLNTGELFF. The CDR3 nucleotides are TGCGCCAGCACCCCGTCAGGGGGACTCAACACCGGGGAGCTGTTTTTT.

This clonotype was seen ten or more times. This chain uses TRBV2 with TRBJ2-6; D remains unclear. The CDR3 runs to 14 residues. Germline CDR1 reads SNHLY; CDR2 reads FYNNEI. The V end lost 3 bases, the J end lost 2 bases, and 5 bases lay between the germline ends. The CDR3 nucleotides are TGTGCCAGCAGTGACAAGGCTGGGGCCAACGTCCTGACTTTC. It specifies CASSDKAGANVLTF. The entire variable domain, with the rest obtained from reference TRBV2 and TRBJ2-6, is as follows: EPEVTQTPSHQVTQMGQEVILRCVPISNHLYFYWYRQILGQKVEFLVSFYNNEISEKSEIFDDQFSVERPDGSNFTLKIRSTKLEDSAMYFCASSDKAGANVLTFGAGSRLTVL.